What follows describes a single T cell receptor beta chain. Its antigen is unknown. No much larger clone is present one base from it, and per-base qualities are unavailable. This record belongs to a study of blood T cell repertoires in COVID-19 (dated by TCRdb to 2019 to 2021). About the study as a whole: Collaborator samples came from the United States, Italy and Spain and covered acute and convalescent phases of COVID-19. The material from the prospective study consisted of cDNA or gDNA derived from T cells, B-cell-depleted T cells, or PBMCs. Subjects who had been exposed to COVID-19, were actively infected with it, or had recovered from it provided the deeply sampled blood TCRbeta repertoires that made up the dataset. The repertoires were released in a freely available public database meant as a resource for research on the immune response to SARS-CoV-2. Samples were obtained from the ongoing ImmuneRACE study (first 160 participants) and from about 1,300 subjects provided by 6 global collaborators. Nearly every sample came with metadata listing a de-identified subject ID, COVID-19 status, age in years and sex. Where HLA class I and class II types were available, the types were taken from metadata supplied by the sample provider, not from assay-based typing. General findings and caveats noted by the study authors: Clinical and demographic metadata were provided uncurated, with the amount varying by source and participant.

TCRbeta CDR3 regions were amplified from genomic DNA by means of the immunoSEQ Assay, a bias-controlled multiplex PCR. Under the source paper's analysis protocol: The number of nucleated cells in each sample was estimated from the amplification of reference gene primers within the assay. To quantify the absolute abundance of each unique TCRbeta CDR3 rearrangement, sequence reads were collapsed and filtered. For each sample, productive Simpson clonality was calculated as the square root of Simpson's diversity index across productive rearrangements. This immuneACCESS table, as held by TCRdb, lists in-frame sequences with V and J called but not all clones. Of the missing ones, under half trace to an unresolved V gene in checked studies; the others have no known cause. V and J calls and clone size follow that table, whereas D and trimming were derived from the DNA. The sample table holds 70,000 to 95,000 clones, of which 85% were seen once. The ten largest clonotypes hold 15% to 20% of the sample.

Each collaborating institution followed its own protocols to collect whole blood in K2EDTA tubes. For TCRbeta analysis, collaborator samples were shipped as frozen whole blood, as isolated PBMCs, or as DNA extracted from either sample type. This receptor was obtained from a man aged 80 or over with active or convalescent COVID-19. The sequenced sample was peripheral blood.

The DNA is TGCGCCAGCAGCTTGGACCTCAGGGCAAAACTGTTTTTT. It encodes CASSLDLRAKLFF. The chain is encoded by TRBV5-1 joined to TRBJ1-4; TRBD1 is perhaps the D gene, given 5 matching bases. CDR1 and CDR2 are read off the germline V gene as SGHRS and YFSETQ. The CDR3 starts with the cysteine, ends with the phenylalanine, and has 13 residues. Of all the DNA, just the CDR3 is kept, 39 bases in frame from base 1. Cut back by 0 bases and 10 bases, the V and J ends lie 10 bases apart.